One and the same sample provided the 32 T cell receptor beta chains below, sequenced in a study of siplizumab effects on memory and regulatory T cells. Method: immunoSEQ multiplex PCR; TCRdb's copy keeps in-frame clones and lacks some. The table lists about 87,000 clones, just under 90% of them singletons, with more than 14% in the top ten. The material sequenced was CD4+ T cells sorted from blood. These receptors were obtained from a human donor in good health.

The sample holds a few counts of this clone. The J gene is TRBJ2-3, the V gene TRBV2; 7 bases are a match to TRBD1. CDR1 and CDR2 (germline): SNHLY, FYNNEI. This CDR3 region has 16 residues. J gave up 1 base and V 7 bases, and 11 bases lay outside the gene matches. CDR3 bases: TGTGCCAGCAATCCCCTAGGGGGCGCCGGCACAGATACGCAGTATTTT. This sequence encodes CASNPLGGAGTDTQYF.

This clone was recorded only once. The V call is TRBV18, the J call TRBJ2-2, with TRBD2 identical over 7 bases. Germline lookup yields CDR1 KGHSH and CDR2 LQKENI. The CDR3 contains 17 residues. J gave up 3 bases and V 3 bases, and 10 bases lay outside the gene matches. The CDR3 nucleotides read TGTGCCAGCTCACCCCCAGGGCTAGCGGCCTACACCGGGGAGCTGTTTTTT. It encodes CASSPPGLAAYTGELFF.

In nucleotides, the CDR3 is TGCGCCAGCAGCTTCCGGGTATCATCTGGGGCCAACGTCCTGACTTTC. Translating gives CASSFRVSSGANVLTF. V is TRBV5-1 and J is TRBJ2-6; no definite D call. CDR1 and CDR2 (germline): SGHRS, YFSETQ. This CDR3 spans 16 amino acids. The V gene lost 2 bases and the J gene lost 1 base, with 10 bases spanning the gap.

This chain connects TRBV30 to TRBJ2-7; no firm D call. This CDR3 spans 10 amino acids. Germline V gene sequence: CDR1 GTSNPN, CDR2 SVGIG (reference sequence). Trimming stripped 1 base from V and 5 bases from J, with 3 bases between. The chain's CDR3 is CAWSADEQYF. CDR3 nucleotides: TGTGCCTGGAGTGCCGACGAGCAGTACTTC. Filled out from reference TRBV30 and TRBJ2-7, the complete variable domain reads SQTIHQWPATLVQPVGSPLSLECTVEGTSNPNLYWYRQAAGRGLQLLFYSVGIGQISSEVPQNLSASRPQDRQFILSSKKLLLSDSGFYLCAWSADEQYFGPGTRLTVT.

The J gene is TRBJ1-2, the V gene TRBV5-1, with unresolved D. The CDR3 totals 11 residues. Germline V gives CDR1 SGHRS, CDR2 YFSETQ. The V end lost 7 bases, the J end lost 8 bases, and 12 bases lay between the germline ends. This CDR3 is CASSKDVGYTF. In nucleotides, the CDR3 is TGCGCCAGCTCAAAAGATGTAGGCTACACCTTC. Full variable domain (outside the CDR3, taken from reference TRBV5-1 and TRBJ1-2): KAGVTQTPRYLIKTRGQQVTLSCSPISGHRSVSWYQQTPGQGLQFLFEYFSETQRNKGNFPGRFSGRQFSNSRSEMNVSTLELGDSALYLCASSKDVGYTFGSGTRLTVV.

This chain links TRBV25-1 with TRBJ2-3; D call uncertain. This CDR3 contains 16 residues. Looked up from germline, CDR1 is MGHDK and CDR2 is SYGVNS. The V end lost 1 base, the J end lost 1 base, and 12 bases lay between the germline ends. CDR3: CASSEFETRGTDTQYF. The CDR3 DNA reads as TGTGCCAGCAGTGAATTTGAGACTCGCGGCACAGATACGCAGTATTTT.

This chain joins TRBV20-1 and TRBJ2-5; no clear D. Trimming stripped 1 base from V and 1 base from J, with 1 base between. Looked up from germline, CDR1 is DFQATT and CDR2 is SNEGSKA (reference sequence). CDR3 length: 11 amino acids. The CDR3 protein is CSARVQETQYF. Here the CDR3 DNA reads TGCAGTGCTAGAGTCCAAGAGACCCAGTACTTC.

The table lists this clone with a count of one. The V call is TRBV5-8, the J call TRBJ1-2, with a possible D match to TRBD1 (6 bases). V was cut by 3 bases and J by 7 bases, with 10 bases left in between. Germline CDR1 is SGHTS and CDR2 is YDEGEE. The CDR3 is 12 residues long. The CDR3 sequence: CASSSDRSGYTF. Here the CDR3 DNA reads TGTGCCAGCAGCTCCGACAGGAGTGGCTACACCTTC.

This clone came up once. The rearrangement joins TRBV5-6 to TRBJ1-3; D might be TRBD1 (5 bases). Germline assignment: CDR1 SGHDT and CDR2 YYEEEE. V was cut by 2 bases and J by 2 bases, with 14 bases left in between. There are 16 residues in the CDR3. The CDR3 DNA is TGTGCCAGCAGCTTTTGGGGACTAAGCGCTGGAAACACCATATATTTT. Translation gives CASSFWGLSAGNTIYF.

This rearrangement joins TRBV21-1 to TRBJ1-2; the table gives TRBD1 as D, unverified against the DNA. TRBV21-1 is an annotated pseudogene. CDR3 size: 17 residues. In DNA form, the CDR3 reads TGTGCCAGCAGCAAATATGGTTTGGCAGGGGTACACTATGGCTACACCTTC. This encodes CASSKYGLAGVHYGYTF.

The J gene is TRBJ2-3, the V gene TRBV7-8; TRBD2 agrees at 7 bases. Germline V gene lookup returns CDR1 SGHVS and CDR2 FQNEAQ. The CDR3 loop spans 15 amino acids. V shed 6 bases, J shed 4 bases, and the junction held 10 bases outside the gene matches. The chain's CDR3 is CASRPSGGVSDTQYF. CDR3 nucleotides: TGTGCCAGCAGACCTAGCGGAGGGGTGTCAGATACGCAGTATTTT.

The rearrangement uses TRBV23-1 and TRBJ2-7, with D perhaps being TRBD1 or TRBD2 (6 bases each). TRBV23-1 is reported as an ORF; its role is uncertain. This CDR3 region has 13 residues. V dropped 4 bases and J dropped 2 bases, with 9 bases sitting between them. This CDR3 is CASSPRGAYEQYF. The CDR3 bases are TGCGCCAGCAGTCCAAGGGGGGCCTACGAGCAGTACTTC.

The chain links TRBV4-2 to TRBJ1-5, with TRBD1 matching over 7 bases. The trim removed 0 bases at V and 5 bases at J, leaving 7 bases unmatched. The germline V gene encodes CDR1 LGHNA and CDR2 YNFKEQ. The CDR3 totals 16 residues. Written as DNA, the CDR3 is TGTGCCAGCAGCCAAGATGTGGCAGGGGGACATCAGCCCCAGCATTTT. It translates to CASSQDVAGGHQPQHF.

V gene TRBV28 combines with J gene TRBJ1-2; weak D call: TRBD1 (6 bases). The CDR3 is 11 amino acids. CDR1 is MDHEN and CDR2 is SYDVKM in the germline V gene. Trimming stripped 5 bases from V and 8 bases from J, with 9 bases between. The CDR3 bases are TGTGCCAGCAGTAGGACAGAAGGCTACACCTTC. It yields the protein CASSRTEGYTF.

J is TRBJ2-7 and V is TRBV5-1; TRBD1 matches at 9 bases. V dropped 4 bases and J dropped 6; count of bases not matched to a gene: 17. CDR3 length: 17 residues. Per germline, CDR1 SGHRS and CDR2 YFSETQ. CDR3: CASSTRPVGTGFLEQYF. In DNA, the CDR3 is TGCGCCAGCAGCACCCGACCGGTAGGGACAGGGTTCCTCGAGCAGTACTTC.

The table lists this clone with a count of one. V is TRBV15 and J is TRBJ2-7; 9 bases match TRBD2. Germline CDR1 is LNHNV and CDR2 is YYDKDF (reference sequence). The CDR3 is made up of 16 amino acids. The trim removed 1 base at V and 4 bases at J, leaving 8 bases unmatched. CDR3 DNA sequence: TGTGCCACCAGCAGAGTCTCCGCTAGCGGGATTTACGAGCAGTACTTC. Protein product: CATSRVSASGIYEQYF.

This chain joins TRBV11-3 and TRBJ2-7, with D maybe TRBD2 (6 bases). The CDR3 has 16 residues. From germline, CDR1 is SGHNT and CDR2 YENEEA. The V end lost 0 bases, the J end lost 1 base, and 13 bases lay between the germline ends. The CDR3 nucleotides are TGTGCCAGCAGCTTAGAGCGGGGTGGGGGATCCTACGAGCAGTACTTC. It specifies CASSLERGGGSYEQYF.

J is TRBJ2-1 and V is TRBV7-3; D is uncertain. Trimming pared 0 bases from V and 8 bases from J, leaving 8 bases between. The CDR3 length is 13 residues. Per the germline V gene, CDR1 is SGHTA and CDR2 is FQGTGA. CDR3 amino acids: CASSLTWRDEQFF. Written as DNA, the CDR3 is TGTGCCAGCAGCTTAACGTGGCGCGATGAGCAGTTCTTC.

The CDR3 protein is CASSLAEQGWGEKLFF. CDR3 bases: TGTGCCAGCAGTTTGGCCGAGCAGGGGTGGGGTGAAAAACTGTTTTTT. This sequence joins TRBV7-9 and TRBJ1-4, with D maybe TRBD1 (6 bases). The CDR3 sequence is 16 residues long. Germline V CDR1 and CDR2: SEHNR, FQNEAQ (reference sequence). V was cut by 6 bases and J by 7 bases, with 21 bases left in between.

V is TRBV27 and J is TRBJ1-5; D is undetermined. CDR3 size: 13 residues. The germline gives CDR1 MNHEY, CDR2 SMNVEV (reference sequence). Trimming shortened V by 3 bases and J by 4 bases, and 7 bases separated the two germline ends. CDR3 sequence: CASSLSGNQPQHF. Written as DNA, the CDR3 is TGTGCCAGCAGTTTGTCCGGGAATCAGCCCCAGCATTTT.

V and J are TRBV7-2 and TRBJ2-7, with TRBD1 identical over 7 bases. V dropped 5 bases and J dropped 6; count of bases not matched to a gene: 7. The length of the CDR3 is 13 residues. In germline, CDR1 is SGHTA, CDR2 FQGNSA. CDR3 sequence (DNA): TGTGCCAGCAGCCCTAGGACAGGATCCGAGCAGTACTTC. Translation gives CASSPRTGSEQYF.

This clone is a singleton in its sample. CDR3 in amino acids: CASSPSGREDGELFF. The CDR3 coding sequence is TGTGCCAGCAGCCCCAGCGGGAGGGAGGACGGGGAGCTGTTTTTT. The V gene is TRBV14, the J gene TRBJ2-2; 10 bases agree with TRBD2. CDR3 length equals 15 residues. Germline CDR1 is SGHDN and CDR2 is FVKESK. Trimming took 4 bases from V and 7 from J; bases not matched to a gene: 6.

The chain employs TRBV6-6 and TRBJ2-7, with D possibly matching TRBD2 (6 bases). Germline V gene lookup returns CDR1 MNHNY and CDR2 SVGAGI (reference sequence). There are 13 residues in the CDR3. V gave up 4 bases and J gave up 4 bases, with 11 bases separating them. The CDR3 region has the DNA TGTGCCAGCAGTTGGGGACTCGGGTACGAGCAGTACTTC. As protein: CASSWGLGYEQYF.

This chain joins TRBV29-1 and TRBJ2-5, with TRBD2 identical over 11 bases. The CDR3 consists of 18 residues. V shed 4 bases and J 5 bases; nucleotides not matched to a gene: 18. Looked up from germline, CDR1 is SQVTM and CDR2 is ANQGSEA. DNA for the CDR3: TGCAGCGTTGGATCCCCAAACTCGCTAGCGGGAGGTTTGGAGACCCAGTACTTC. Translation gives CSVGSPNSLAGGLETQYF.

The rearrangement links TRBV5-1 to TRBJ2-1; 11 bases agree with TRBD2. Per the germline V gene, CDR1 is SGHRS and CDR2 is YFSETQ. This CDR3 has 15 amino acids. Unmatched junction bases numbered 3, after V lost 4 bases and J lost 3 bases. The CDR3 sequence: CASSETSGVYNEQFF. The CDR3 region has the DNA TGCGCCAGCAGCGAGACTAGCGGGGTCTACAATGAGCAGTTCTTC.

J is TRBJ1-5 and V is TRBV23-1; D gene uncertain. TRBV23-1 falls under the ORF class, with uncertain function. This CDR3 has 14 residues. Trimming left V 6 bases short and J 3 bases short, with 12 bases between. The CDR3 reads CASRSGPTNQPQHF. CDR3 bases: TGCGCCAGCAGATCCGGCCCCACCAATCAGCCCCAGCATTTT.

This sequence joins TRBV7-2 and TRBJ1-5; TRBD1 matches at 8 bases. This CDR3 has 17 amino acids. Trimming removed 4 bases from V and 2 bases from J; junction bases left unmatched: 10. CDR1 and CDR2 (germline): SGHTA, FQGNSA. CDR3 sequence (DNA): TGTGCCAGCAGCTCGATACAGGGGGGGTTCGGCAATCAGCCCCAGCATTTT. Its protein product is CASSSIQGGFGNQPQHF.

This chain joins TRBV5-1 and TRBJ1-5; 7 nucleotides align to TRBD1. Germline lookup yields CDR1 SGHRS and CDR2 YFSETQ. Trimming removed 0 bases from V and 5 bases from J; junction bases left unmatched: 8. This CDR3 has 16 amino acids. As DNA, the CDR3 is TGCGCCAGCAGCTTGGGATCAGGGGGTAGGGATCAGCCCCAGCATTTT. The encoded protein is CASSLGSGGRDQPQHF.

This clone was found once. V usage is TRBV11-3 and J usage is TRBJ2-1, with TRBD1 matching over 9 bases. Germline V gene data show CDR1 as SGHNT and CDR2 as YENEEA. The CDR3 runs to 16 residues. J was trimmed by 7 bases and V by 1 base; bases with no gene match: 8. CDR3 protein: CASSLVRGQGRNEQFF. As DNA, the CDR3 is TGTGCCAGCAGCTTAGTTCGGGGACAGGGTCGGAATGAGCAGTTCTTC.

The V call is TRBV19, the J call TRBJ2-7; D possibly matches TRBD1 or TRBD2 (5 bases each). V lost 4 bases to trimming and J lost 3 bases, with 10 bases between them. The CDR3 covers 13 residues. Germline assignment: CDR1 LNHDA and CDR2 SQIVND (reference sequence). The CDR3 coding sequence is TGTGCCAGTAGTAGGGGGAACAGCTACGAGCAGTACTTC. Protein: CASSRGNSYEQYF.

The rearrangement joins TRBV19 to TRBJ2-7; TRBD2 matches 9 bases. The CDR3 contains 14 residues. The ends lost 5 bases at V and 2 bases at J; junction bases unmatched: 4. Per the germline V gene, CDR1 is LNHDA and CDR2 is SQIVND (reference sequence). The CDR3 bases are TGTGCCAGTAGTTTGACTAGCGGAACCTACGAGCAGTACTTC. This codes for CASSLTSGTYEQYF. Drawing the rest from reference TRBV19 and TRBJ2-7, the complete variable domain is DGGITQSPKYLFRKEGQNVTLSCEQNLNHDAMYWYRQDPGQGLRLIYYSQIVNDFQKGDIAEGYSVSREKKESFPLTVTSAQKNPTAFYLCASSLTSGTYEQYFGPGTRLTVT.

The genes are TRBV5-1 and TRBJ1-6; D unclear. The germline CDR1 and CDR2 sequences are SGHRS and YFSETQ. V dropped 0 bases and J dropped 6 bases, with 7 bases sitting between them. The CDR3 has 14 amino acids. Here the CDR3 reads CASSLEGSNSPLHF. The CDR3 DNA is TGCGCCAGCAGCTTGGAGGGCAGTAATTCACCCCTCCACTTT.